This TCR beta chain was recovered during a study of blood T cells in healthy people across ages. With a J-beta primer mix and a sample-barcoded 5' primer, a second PCR ran about 7 to 11 cycles. In TCRdb, the 5' RACE reads were re-called with MiXCR into one record per CDR3 protein. Found here are around 1.7 million distinct CDR3 sequences, approximately 30% of them singletons; the top ten hold 7.7%. This clonotype was counted a few times. In terms of origin and age, donors were healthy Caucasian individuals from Russia aged roughly 6 to 90. In each sample, at least 7 million PBMCs were isolated. Germline V gene data show CDR1 as MNHEY and CDR2 as SVGEGT. Trimming took off 4 bases at V and 13 bases at J, with 17 bases between the two ends. The CDR3 runs to 13 residues.

This chain uses TRBV6-2 or TRBV6-3 with TRBJ2-1; unclear D gene. The sample consisted of blood. This clonotype originated in a woman aged 25 to 39 in good health. In DNA, the CDR3 is TGTGCCAGCAGTTGGCAGGAAACCAAAAGACAGTTCTTC. It yields the protein CASSWQETKRQFF.